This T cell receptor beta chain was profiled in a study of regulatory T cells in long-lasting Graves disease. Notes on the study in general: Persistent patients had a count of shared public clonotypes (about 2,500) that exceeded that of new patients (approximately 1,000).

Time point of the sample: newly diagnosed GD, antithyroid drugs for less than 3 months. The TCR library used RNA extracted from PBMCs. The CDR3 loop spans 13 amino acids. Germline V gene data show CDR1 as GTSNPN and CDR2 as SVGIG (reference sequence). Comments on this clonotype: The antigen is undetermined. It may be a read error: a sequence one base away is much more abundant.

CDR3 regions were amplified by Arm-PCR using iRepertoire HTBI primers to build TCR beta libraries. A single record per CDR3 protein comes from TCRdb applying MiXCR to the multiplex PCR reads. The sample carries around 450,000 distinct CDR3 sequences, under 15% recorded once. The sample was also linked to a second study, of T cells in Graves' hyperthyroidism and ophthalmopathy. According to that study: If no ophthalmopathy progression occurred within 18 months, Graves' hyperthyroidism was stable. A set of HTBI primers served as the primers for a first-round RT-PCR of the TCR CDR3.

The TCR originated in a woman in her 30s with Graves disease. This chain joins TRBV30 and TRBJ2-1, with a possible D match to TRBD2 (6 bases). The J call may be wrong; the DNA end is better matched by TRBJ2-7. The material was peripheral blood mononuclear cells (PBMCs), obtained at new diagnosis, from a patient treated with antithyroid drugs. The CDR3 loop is CAWSLGLYNEQYF. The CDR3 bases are TGTGCCTGGAGTCTCGGACTATACAATGAGCAGTACTTC.